These 32 T cell receptor beta chains were all obtained from the same sample, sequenced in a study of shared clonotypes between healthy human individuals. Positively selected for CCR7, the CD45RO-negative cells used as naive CD8 cells excluded terminally differentiated effector memory CD45RA+ cells. Sequenced by immunoSEQ multiplex PCR; TCRdb stores in-frame clones only, minus some. The table lists some 2 million clones, about 95% of them singletons, with 1.1% in the top ten. Sequenced input: naive CD8+ T cells sorted from blood. These receptors came from a man younger than 35 in good health.

This chain joins TRBV10-3 and TRBJ2-1; TRBD1 might be the D (6 bases). V was trimmed by 6 bases and J by 0 bases, leaving 18 bases between them. Germline V gene data show CDR1 as ENHRY and CDR2 as SYGVKD. This CDR3 has 17 residues. CDR3 amino acids: CAIRDSDLRSSYNEQFF. CDR3 sequence (DNA): TGTGCCATCAGGGACAGCGACCTACGGAGCTCCTACAATGAGCAGTTCTTC.

The rearrangement joins TRBV30 to TRBJ1-1; D not resolved. V was clipped by 5 bases and J by 2 bases, with 9 bases between them. The CDR3 consists of 12 residues. Per the germline V gene, CDR1 is GTSNPN and CDR2 is SVGIG (reference sequence). The CDR3 bases are TGTGCCTGGGCTTCAGGAAACACTGAAGCTTTCTTT. The encoded protein is CAWASGNTEAFF. The whole variable domain, remainder taken from reference TRBV30 and TRBJ1-1, is SQTIHQWPATLVQPVGSPLSLECTVEGTSNPNLYWYRQAAGRGLQLLFYSVGIGQISSEVPQNLSASRPQDRQFILSSKKLLLSDSGFYLCAWASGNTEAFFGQGTRLTVV.

The chain recombines TRBV28 with TRBJ1-3; D ambiguous. Trimming stripped 3 bases from V and 2 bases from J, with 8 bases between. The CDR3 is 14 amino acids. Germline lookup yields CDR1 MDHEN and CDR2 SYDVKM. The CDR3 region is CASSFPSPGNTIYF. The CDR3 region has the DNA TGTGCCAGCAGTTTCCCCTCCCCTGGAAACACCATATATTTT.

As regards this clone: An end of the junction does not agree with germline; a read error may underlie this. V and J are TRBV9 and TRBJ1-1; D is unresolved. The CDR3 sequence is 13 residues long. Germline lookup yields CDR1 SGDLS and CDR2 YYNGEE. The CDR3, as DNA: TGTGCCAGCAGCGTGGGCTTGAACCCTGAAGCTTTCTTT. It translates to CASSVGLNPEAFF.

The genes are TRBV4-1 and TRBJ2-7; 9 positions agree with TRBD2. The CDR3 is 16 amino acids. J gave up 6 bases and V 0 bases, and 9 bases lay outside the gene matches. The germline V gene has CDR1 MGHRA and CDR2 YSYEKL. The CDR3 DNA reads TGCGCCAGCAGCCAAGATAAGGGCGGGAGGGTCCGCGAGCAGTACTTC. It specifies CASSQDKGGRVREQYF.

The chain combines TRBV29-1 with TRBJ2-7; 10 bases agree with TRBD1. The V and J ends lost 7 bases and 2 bases, in that order; junction bases with no gene match: 2. The CDR3 runs 12 residues. Per germline, CDR1 SQVTM and CDR2 ANQGSEA. CDR3 loop: CSAGQGAYEQYF. CDR3 nucleotide sequence: TGCAGCGCAGGACAGGGGGCCTACGAGCAGTACTTC.

The rearrangement uses TRBV6-5 and TRBJ1-5, with 10 bases fitting TRBD1. The length of the CDR3 is 14 residues. The J segment lost 5 bases and the V segment lost 8 bases, leaving 6 bases of the junction unmatched. Germline CDR1 and CDR2: MNHEY and SVGAGI. In nucleotides, the CDR3 is TGTGCCAGCGCCTTCGGACAGGGGGATCAGCCCCAGCATTTT. Protein: CASAFGQGDQPQHF.

The genes are TRBV13 and TRBJ1-3; D is unclear. V was pared by 5 bases and J by 2 bases, with 10 bases between. This CDR3 has 14 amino acids. In germline, CDR1 is PRHDT, CDR2 FYEKMQ (reference sequence). CDR3 sequence reads: CASSPETAGNTIYF. The CDR3 bases are TGTGCCAGCAGCCCCGAGACGGCTGGAAACACCATATATTTT.

The CDR3 reads CASTSLAGDSYEQYF. In nucleotides, the CDR3 is TGTGCCAGCACCAGTCTAGCGGGTGACTCCTACGAGCAGTACTTC. The gene calls are TRBV6-7 and TRBJ2-7; 8 bases are shared with TRBD2. TRBV6-7 has ORF status, its function being uncertain. J gave up 0 bases and V 7 bases, and 8 bases lay outside the gene matches. The CDR3 consists of 15 residues.

V gene TRBV6-1 combines with J gene TRBJ2-1; the D is unclear. Germline V gene data show CDR1 as MNHNS and CDR2 as SASEGT. V was shortened by 5 bases and J by 7 bases, with 6 bases between the two germline ends. The CDR3 length is 11 residues. The CDR3 here is CASSYTNEQFF. The DNA for the CDR3 is TGTGCCAGCAGTTACACTAATGAGCAGTTCTTC.

The chain employs TRBV4-1 and TRBJ2-7; possibly TRBD1 for D (5 bases). This CDR3 contains 15 residues. CDR1 is MGHRA, CDR2 YSYEKL, per germline. V gave up 0 bases and J gave up 0 bases, with 9 bases separating them. In nucleotides, the CDR3 is TGCGCCAGCAGCCAAGATATCCAGGGCTCCTACGAGCAGTACTTC. Translated: CASSQDIQGSYEQYF.

The rearrangement links TRBV19 to TRBJ2-1; the match to TRBD1 covers 12 bases. Germline V gene sequence: CDR1 LNHDA, CDR2 SQIVND (reference sequence). There are 17 residues in the CDR3. J was trimmed by 2 bases and V by 1 base; bases with no gene match: 3. The CDR3 here is CASSIGWDRGPYNEQFF. Written as DNA, the CDR3 is TGTGCCAGTAGTATAGGCTGGGACAGGGGGCCCTACAATGAGCAGTTCTTC.

DNA of the CDR3: TGTGCCAGCAGCTTGACTAGCGGGATAGAGACCCAGTACTTC. Translation gives CASSLTSGIETQYF. The chain combines TRBV5-8 with TRBJ2-5, with 10 positions matching TRBD2. CDR3 length equals 14 residues. Germline trimming cut 1 base from V and 4 bases from J; bases unmatched to any gene: 1. The germline gives CDR1 SGHTS, CDR2 YDEGEE.

The chain uses TRBV5-6 and TRBJ2-1; 8 positions match TRBD2. V lost 4 bases and J lost 4; bases outside the gene matches: 4. CDR3 length: 14 residues. The germline V gene has CDR1 SGHDT and CDR2 YYEEEE. The CDR3 coding sequence is TGTGCCAGCAGCATCGCGGGGGGATACAATGAGCAGTTCTTC. Amino acid sequence: CASSIAGGYNEQFF.

This sequence joins TRBV6-5 and TRBJ2-5; TRBD1 aligns across 9 bases. Germline assignment: CDR1 MNHEY and CDR2 SVGAGI. The ends lost 0 bases at V and 3 bases at J; junction bases unmatched: 5. This CDR3 has 16 residues. The CDR3 sequence: CASSYSPGQGEETQYF. The CDR3 DNA reads as TGTGCCAGCAGTTACTCCCCGGGACAGGGAGAAGAGACCCAGTACTTC.

To note about this clone: Additional DNA sequences in this sample encode the identical CDR3. The chain links TRBV28 to TRBJ1-1; D remains unclear. The CDR3 covers 11 residues. The V end was cut by 3 bases, the J end by 6 bases, with 5 bases between. CDR1 is MDHEN and CDR2 is SYDVKM in the germline V gene. Written as DNA, the CDR3 is TGTGCCAGCAGTTTTTTGTCTGAAGCTTTCTTT. Amino acids: CASSFLSEAFF.

The chain couples TRBV14 to TRBJ2-5; TRBD2 agrees at 8 bases. The CDR3 runs 16 residues. Germline V gene data show CDR1 as SGHDN and CDR2 as FVKESK. Trimming took 3 bases from V and 5 from J; bases not matched to a gene: 11. In DNA, the CDR3 is TGTGCCAGCAGCCAGGAAATAGCGGGGCCCGGGGAGACCCAGTACTTC. Translated, it gives CASSQEIAGPGETQYF.

The chain couples TRBV27 to TRBJ1-4, with a tentative D call TRBD1 (6 bases). The CDR3 sequence is 15 residues long. V lost 6 bases and J 0 bases, leaving 11 bases between the germline ends. Looked up from germline, CDR1 is MNHEY and CDR2 is SMNVEV (reference sequence). The CDR3, as DNA: TGTGCCAGCAGCCCAAGGGGGGCAACTAATGAAAAACTGTTTTTT. Its translation is CASSPRGATNEKLFF.

The chain couples TRBV30 to TRBJ2-7, with TRBD2 matching 12 bases. Germline trimming cut 3 bases from V and 2 bases from J; bases unmatched to any gene: 5. The V gene's germline CDR1 is GTSNPN and CDR2 SVGIG (reference sequence). The CDR3 totals 15 residues. The CDR3 here is CAWRLPSGRAYEQYF. In DNA, the CDR3 is TGTGCCTGGAGACTACCTAGCGGGAGGGCCTACGAGCAGTACTTC.

This rearrangement joins TRBV29-1 to TRBJ2-7; 9 nucleotides match TRBD1. The V segment lost 1 base and the J segment 2 bases; nucleotides outside the gene matches: 9. Germline V lookup: CDR1 SQVTM, CDR2 ANQGSEA. The CDR3 is made up of 16 amino acids. CDR3 sequence (DNA): TGCAGCGTTGAAGGGCTACAGGGGGCCGGGGCCTACGAGCAGTACTTC. Amino acids: CSVEGLQGAGAYEQYF.

J is TRBJ2-1 and V is TRBV6-1; TRBD1 matches at 9 bases. The CDR3 totals 17 residues. V shed 2 bases, J shed 2 bases, and the junction held 7 bases outside the gene matches. Germline loops: CDR1 MNHNS, CDR2 SASEGT. CDR3 sequence: CASSENRDRDPYNEQFF. The CDR3 coding sequence is TGTGCCAGCAGTGAAAACCGGGACAGGGACCCCTACAATGAGCAGTTCTTC.

V and J are TRBV6-6 and TRBJ1-1, with no clear D. CDR3 length: 11 residues. CDR1 is MNHNY and CDR2 is SVGAGI in the germline V gene (reference sequence). V was shortened by 6 bases and J by 7 bases, with 9 bases between the two germline ends. The CDR3 loop is CASSVGSEAFF. CDR3 nucleotide sequence: TGTGCCAGCAGCGTAGGGAGTGAAGCTTTCTTT.

The V and J genes are TRBV11-2 and TRBJ2-7, with unresolved D. There are 10 residues in the CDR3. Looked up from germline, CDR1 is SGHAT and CDR2 is FQNNGV. Trimming pared 4 bases from V and 7 bases from J, leaving 5 bases between. The CDR3 nucleotides are TGTGCCAGCAGCTCCCGGGAGCAGTACTTC. This gives the protein CASSSREQYF.

This clone was observed a single time. V gene TRBV4-3 combines with J gene TRBJ1-1; D is perhaps TRBD1 (6 bases). Trimming cost V 1 base and J 1 base, with 10 bases left between them. From germline, CDR1 is LGHNA and CDR2 YSLEER. This CDR3 contains 15 residues. CDR3 nucleotides: TGCGCCAGCAGCCAAGGTGTAGGGGGGAACACTGAAGCTTTCTTT. The encoded protein is CASSQGVGGNTEAFF.

This chain connects TRBV7-9 to TRBJ2-3; D possibly uses TRBD1 or TRBD2 (5 bases each). The CDR3 loop spans 16 amino acids. CDR1 and CDR2 (germline): SEHNR, FQNEAQ (reference sequence). The ends were cut back, 5 bases at V and 0 bases at J, with 15 bases in the middle. The CDR3 DNA sequence: TGTGCCAGCAGCGACGGGGCTGGGTTTAGCACAGATACGCAGTATTTT. It translates to CASSDGAGFSTDTQYF.

With respect to this clone: Other DNA sequences within the sample encode an identical CDR3. The chain is built from TRBV27 and TRBJ1-5; a possible D gene is TRBD1 (5 bases). The CDR3 is 13 residues long. Germline CDR1 and CDR2: MNHEY and SMNVEV (reference sequence). V was clipped by 2 bases and J by 6 bases, with 8 bases between them. CDR3: CASSLGRGQPQHF. The CDR3 DNA reads TGTGCCAGCAGTTTAGGTAGGGGTCAGCCCCAGCATTTT.

The chain carries TRBV7-6 and TRBJ2-7; possible D gene TRBD2, 5 bases. V gave up 5 bases and J gave up 3 bases, with 17 bases separating them. This CDR3 spans 15 amino acids. CDR1 and CDR2 from the germline V gene are SGHVS and FNYEAQ. CDR3 nucleotides: TGTGCCAGCAGCAACCAGGACGGGAAACTCTACGAGCAGTACTTC. The encoded protein is CASSNQDGKLYEQYF.

J is TRBJ2-1 and V is TRBV27, with D perhaps TRBD1 (6 bases). Per germline, CDR1 MNHEY and CDR2 SMNVEV (reference sequence). The V gene lost 0 bases and the J gene lost 6 bases, with 9 bases spanning the gap. CDR3 length: 14 residues. CDR3 amino acids: CASSLSGTTNEQFF. The DNA for the CDR3 is TGTGCCAGCAGTTTATCTGGGACAACCAATGAGCAGTTCTTC.

The chain is built from TRBV19 and TRBJ2-7, with 13 bases identical to TRBD2. With 1 base clipped from V and 5 bases from J, the junction kept 5 bases outside the gene matches. The germline V gene has CDR1 LNHDA and CDR2 SQIVND (reference sequence). The CDR3 length is 16 residues. CDR3 protein: CASSIGFGLAGDEQYF. Written as DNA, the CDR3 is TGTGCCAGTAGTATAGGGTTCGGACTAGCGGGAGACGAGCAGTACTTC.

This chain uses TRBV19 with TRBJ2-5; D might be TRBD1 or TRBD2, each matching 5 bases. Per germline, CDR1 LNHDA and CDR2 SQIVND (reference sequence). Trimming cost V 6 bases and J 4 bases, with 15 bases left between them. This CDR3 is built from 14 residues. CDR3 nucleotide sequence: TGTGCCAGTAGCCTTACCGGGACGGGAGAGACCCAGTACTTC. Its translation: CASSLTGTGETQYF.

This clone came up a few times. The rearrangement links TRBV5-1 to TRBJ2-1; TRBD1 aligns across 7 bases. Germline V gene data show CDR1 as SGHRS and CDR2 as YFSETQ. V shed 0 bases and J 5 bases; nucleotides not matched to a gene: 2. This CDR3 comprises 14 residues. CDR3 nucleotides: TGCGCCAGCAGCTTGGGGGGACAGAACAATGAGCAGTTCTTC. Protein sequence: CASSLGGQNNEQFF.

CDR3: CASSFPFRMNTEAFF. The DNA for the CDR3 is TGTGCCAGCAGCTTCCCGTTTCGGATGAACACTGAAGCTTTCTTT. V and J are TRBV11-2 and TRBJ1-1; D unclear. The germline V gene has CDR1 SGHAT and CDR2 FQNNGV. V was cut by 3 bases and J by 0 bases, with 11 bases left in between. The CDR3 has 15 amino acids.